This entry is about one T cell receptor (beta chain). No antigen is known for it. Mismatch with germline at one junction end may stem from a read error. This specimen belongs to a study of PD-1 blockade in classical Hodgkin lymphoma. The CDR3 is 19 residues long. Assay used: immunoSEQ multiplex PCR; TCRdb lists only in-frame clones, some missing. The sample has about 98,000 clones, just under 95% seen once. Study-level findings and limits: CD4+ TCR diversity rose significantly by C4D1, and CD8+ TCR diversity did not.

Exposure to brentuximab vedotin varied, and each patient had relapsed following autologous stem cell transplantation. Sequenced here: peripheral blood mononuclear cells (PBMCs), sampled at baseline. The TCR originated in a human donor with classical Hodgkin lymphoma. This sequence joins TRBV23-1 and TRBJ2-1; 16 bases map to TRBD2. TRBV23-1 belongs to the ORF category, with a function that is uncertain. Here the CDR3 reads CASTQVGLAGGPAYNEQFF. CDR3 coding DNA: TGCGCCAGCACTCAAGTGGGACTAGCGGGAGGGCCTGCCTACAATGAGCAGTTCTTC.